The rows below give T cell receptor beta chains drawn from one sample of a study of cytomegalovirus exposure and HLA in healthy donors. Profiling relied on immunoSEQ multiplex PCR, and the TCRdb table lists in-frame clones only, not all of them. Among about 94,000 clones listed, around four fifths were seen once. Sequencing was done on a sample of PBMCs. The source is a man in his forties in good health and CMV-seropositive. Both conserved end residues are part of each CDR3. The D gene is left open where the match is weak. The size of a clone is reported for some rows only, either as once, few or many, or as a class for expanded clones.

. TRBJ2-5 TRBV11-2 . TGTGCCAGCAGCCCCCAGGGATGGGAGACCCAGTACTTC CASSPQGWETQYF
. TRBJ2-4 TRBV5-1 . TGCGCCAGCAGCTTTGAGGAGGGGAGGCTCATTCAGTACTTC CASSFEEGRLIQYF
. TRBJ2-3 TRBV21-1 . TGTGCCAGCAGCCATCAAGGACAGGAGAACTCCACTAGCAGTAAAGATACGCAGTATTTT CASSHQGQENSTSSKDTQYF
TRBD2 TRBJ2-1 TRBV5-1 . TGCGCCAGCAGCTTAAGGACTAGCGGGGGAGATGAGCAGTTCTTC CASSLRTSGGDEQFF
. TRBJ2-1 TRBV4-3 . TGCGCCAGCAGCCTCCGTCCGGGGGGCAGGTACAATGAGCAGTTCTTC CASSLRPGGRYNEQFF
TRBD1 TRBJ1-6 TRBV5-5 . TGTGCCAGCAGCTTGACAGGGGATTCACCCCTCCACTTT CASSLTGDSPLHF
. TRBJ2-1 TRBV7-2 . TGTGCCAGCAGCTTAGGGCCTCCTAGCTCCTACAATGAGCAGTTCTTC CASSLGPPSSYNEQFF
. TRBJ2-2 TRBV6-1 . TGTGCCAGCCTAGCCCCGAACACCGGGGAGCTGTTTTTT CASLAPNTGELFF
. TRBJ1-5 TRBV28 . TGTGCCTCCCGGGTCCTCCAAAATCAGCCCCAGCATTTT CASRVLQNQPQHF
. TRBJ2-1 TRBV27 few TGTGCCTCCCAGGGGAGTGGGGAGCAGTTCTTC CASQGSGEQFF
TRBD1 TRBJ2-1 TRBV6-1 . TGTGCCAGCAGTAACCCTGGACAGGGAGCCCATGAGCAGTTCTTC CASSNPGQGAHEQFF
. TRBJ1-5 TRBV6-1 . TGTGCCTTAGGGGACAAATATAGCAATCAGCCCCAGCATTTT CALGDKYSNQPQHF
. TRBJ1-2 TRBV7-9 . TGTGCCAGCAGCCTCAGGGAAAGTTTCTATGGCTACACCTTC CASSLRESFYGYTF
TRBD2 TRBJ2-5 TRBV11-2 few TGTGCCAGCAGCCTGACTAGCGGGCCACAAGAGACCCAGTACTTC CASSLTSGPQETQYF
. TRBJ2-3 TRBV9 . TGTGCCAGCAGCGTAGGGGGAGATGGGGACACAGATACGCAGTATTTT CASSVGGDGDTDTQYF
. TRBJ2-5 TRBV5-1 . TGCGCCAGCAGCTTGGAACCCCAGGGGCGCGAGACCCAGTACTTC CASSLEPQGRETQYF
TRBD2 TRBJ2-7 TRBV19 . TGTGCCAGTAGGCTGGGTAGCGGGAGCTACGAGCAGTACTTC CASRLGSGSYEQYF
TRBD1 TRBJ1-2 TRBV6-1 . TGTGCCAGCGGGAAAACCGACAGGGACTATGGCTACACCTTC CASGKTDRDYGYTF
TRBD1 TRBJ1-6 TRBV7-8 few TGTGCCAGCAGCCCCGGACAGGGGGCTTCACCCCTCCACTTT CASSPGQGASPLHF
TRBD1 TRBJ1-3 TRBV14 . TGTGCCAGCAGCCAGACGGACAGGGGGCTCGGAAACACCATATATTTT CASSQTDRGLGNTIYF
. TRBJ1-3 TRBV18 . TGTGCCAGCTCACCCGCGGGCACCTCTGGAAACACCATATATTTT CASSPAGTSGNTIYF
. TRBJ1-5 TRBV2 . TGTGCCAGCAGTCGACAGGAAACTAGCAATCAGCCCCAGCATTTT CASSRQETSNQPQHF
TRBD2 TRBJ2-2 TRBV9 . TGTGCCAGCAGGCTAGCGGGGGCGACCGGGGAGCTGTTTTTT CASRLAGATGELFF
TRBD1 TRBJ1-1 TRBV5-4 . TGTGCCAGCAGCTTGGCGGGACAGGGGAGGACTGAAGCTTTCTTT CASSLAGQGRTEAFF
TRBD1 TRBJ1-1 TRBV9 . TGTGCCAGCAGCGTAGAGGGACAGGCGAACACTGAAGCTTTCTTT CASSVEGQANTEAFF
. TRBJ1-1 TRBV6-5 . TGTGCCAGCAAGAACGGTCTCACTGAAGCTTTCTTT CASKNGLTEAFF